Below are 19 T cell receptor beta chains sequenced from a single sample in a study of T-cell reconstitution after alpha-beta-depleted transplantation in children. Unique molecular identifiers featured in how the TCRbeta library was prepared. TCRdb re-called the PCR reads with MiXCR, one entry per CDR3 protein. The table includes under 450,000 distinct CDR3 sequences, 13% detected once. The material was PBMCs, obtained from the stem cell graft. These TCRs come from a human donor who donated a stem cell graft to a child with Fanconi anemia.

This clonotype was picked up many times. V usage is TRBV12-3 or TRBV12-4 and J usage is TRBJ2-2, with D unresolved. The CDR3 runs to 12 residues. Trimming cost V 3 bases and J 4 bases, with 3 bases left between them. CDR3 sequence (DNA): TGTGCCAGCAGTTTCGTCACCGGGGAGCTGTTTTTT. It translates to CASSFVTGELFF.

This clonotype was seen only a few times. V is TRBV28 and J is TRBJ1-5; no firm D call. The CDR3 runs 16 residues. Germline V gene lookup returns CDR1 MDHEN and CDR2 SYDVKM. V gave up 3 bases and J gave up 1 base, with 13 bases separating them. CDR3 residues: CASSFIFGGSNQPQHF. In nucleotides, the CDR3 is TGTGCCAGCAGTTTCATATTCGGTGGGAGCAATCAGCCCCAGCATTTT.

This clonotype was seen many times. This chain uses TRBV2 with TRBJ2-3; D gene unclear. Per the germline V gene, CDR1 is SNHLY and CDR2 is FYNNEI. V shed 3 bases and J shed 3 bases, with 4 bases lying between them. The CDR3 is 12 residues long. CDR3 in DNA: TGTGCCAGCAGTGAGACGACAGATACGCAGTATTTT. Amino acids: CASSETTDTQYF.

This clonotype was detected ten times or more. This chain uses TRBV5-6 with TRBJ2-2, with D possibly called TRBD1 or TRBD2 (5 bases each). CDR1 is SGHDT, CDR2 YYEEEE, per germline. V was shortened by 4 bases and J by 0 bases, with 13 bases between the two germline ends. The CDR3 has 16 amino acids. As DNA, the CDR3 is TGTGCCAGCAGCCTAGGGACCGTTGCGAACACCGGGGAGCTGTTTTTT. Translating it yields CASSLGTVANTGELFF.

This clonotype was observed many times. The chain combines TRBV20-1 with TRBJ1-1; 9 bases match TRBD1. The germline CDR1 and CDR2 sequences are DFQATT and SNEGSKA (reference sequence). V gave up 2 bases and J gave up 7 bases; unmatched junction bases: 11. The CDR3 spans 15 residues. CDR3 nucleotides: TGCAGTGCTAGACCAGGGACAGGGAACGTGGGTGAAGCTTTCTTT. Translated: CSARPGTGNVGEAFF.

This clonotype showed up many times. V and J are TRBV7-2 and TRBJ2-1, with 8 bases fitting TRBD2. CDR1 and CDR2 from the germline V gene are SGHTA and FQGNSA. There are 13 residues in the CDR3. The V segment lost 5 bases and the J segment 9 bases; nucleotides outside the gene matches: 6. This CDR3 reads CASSLTSGFEQFF. In DNA form, the CDR3 reads TGTGCCAGCAGCCTAACTAGCGGCTTTGAGCAGTTCTTC.

This clonotype was recorded at least ten times. The rearrangement joins TRBV11-2 to TRBJ2-5; 7 positions agree with TRBD1. With V trimmed by 0 bases and J by 2 bases, 9 bases remained unmatched. The germline V gene has CDR1 SGHAT and CDR2 FQNNGV. The CDR3 covers 17 residues. CDR3: CASSLDSFRDSQETQYF. The DNA for the CDR3 is TGTGCCAGCAGCTTAGATTCTTTCCGGGACAGTCAAGAGACCCAGTACTTC.

The rearrangement joins TRBV20-1 to TRBJ2-2, with TRBD1 matching 9 bases. V trimming: 6 bases; J trimming: 6 bases; junction bases outside the gene matches: 8. The germline gives CDR1 DFQATT, CDR2 SNEGSKA (reference sequence). The CDR3 extends over 14 amino acids. The CDR3 spells CSAPGQGNAGELFF. CDR3 bases: TGCAGTGCCCCGGGACAGGGAAACGCCGGGGAGCTGTTTTTT.

This clonotype was detected ten times or more. This chain's CDR3 is CASSLPGQGVVETQYF. CDR3 bases: TGTGCCAGCAGCCTTCCGGGACAGGGGGTCGTAGAGACCCAGTACTTC. V gene TRBV5-5 combines with J gene TRBJ2-5, with TRBD1 identical over 11 bases. The germline gives CDR1 SGHKS, CDR2 YYEKEE (reference sequence). V dropped 4 bases and J dropped 4; count of bases not matched to a gene: 9. The CDR3 is made up of 16 amino acids. The whole variable domain, remainder taken from reference TRBV5-5 and TRBJ2-5, is DAGVTQSPTHLIKTRGQQVTLRCSPISGHKSVSWYQQVLGQGPQFIFQYYEKEERGRGNFPDRFSARQFPNYSSELNVNALLLGDSALYLCASSLPGQGVVETQYFGPGTRLLVL.

This clonotype has a count of ten or more. The junction and the germline gene differ at one end; a read error may be behind it. The chain is built from TRBV5-1 and TRBJ2-3; D is undetermined. This CDR3 spans 11 amino acids. Germline V gene data show CDR1 as SGHRS and CDR2 as YFSETQ. CDR3 amino acids: CASSLADTQYF. The DNA for the CDR3 is TGTGCCAGCAGTTTAGCAGATACGCAGTATTTT.

In its sample, this clonotype was seen a few times. J is TRBJ2-3 and V is TRBV5-1, with 8 bases fitting TRBD2. V dropped 1 base and J dropped 4; count of bases not matched to a gene: 8. CDR3 length: 16 amino acids. Germline assignment: CDR1 SGHRS and CDR2 YFSETQ. The CDR3 DNA reads as TGCGCCAGCAGCTTGAGGGGTAGCGGGGTGGCAGATACGCAGTATTTT. Amino acid sequence: CASSLRGSGVADTQYF.

This clonotype was picked up a small number of times. The gene calls are TRBV5-1 and TRBJ2-2, with TRBD1 identical over 8 bases. Per the germline V gene, CDR1 is SGHRS and CDR2 is YFSETQ. V was clipped by 0 bases and J by 13 bases; unmatched bases: 11. The CDR3 is 15 residues long. The CDR3 loop reads CASSLAPAGGQGLFF. DNA for the CDR3: TGCGCCAGCAGCTTGGCTCCTGCAGGGGGCCAGGGGCTGTTTTTT.

Regarding this clonotype: At one of its ends the junction is not consistent with the germline gene, which may arise from a read error. The chain couples TRBV7-2 to TRBJ2-1, with D perhaps TRBD2 (5 bases). Per germline, CDR1 SGHTA and CDR2 FQGNSA. This CDR3 region has 15 residues. The CDR3 protein is CASSGTGVGINEQIF. CDR3 coding DNA: TGTGCCAGCAGCGGTACCGGGGTCGGTATCAATGAGCAGATCTTC.

CDR3 protein: CSVRASGTDTQYF. The CDR3 DNA is TGCAGCGTTCGGGCAAGCGGCACAGATACGCAGTATTTT. The chain uses TRBV29-1 and TRBJ2-3; no reliable D call. The CDR3 length is 13 residues. The germline V gene encodes CDR1 SQVTM and CDR2 ANQGSEA. Between the trimmed V and J ends, which lost 5 bases and 1 base, there was a span of 10 bases.

Ten or more counts support this clonotype. V gene TRBV10-3 combines with J gene TRBJ2-7, with 7 bases fitting TRBD1. Per germline, CDR1 ENHRY and CDR2 SYGVKD. This CDR3 spans 15 amino acids. V shed 4 bases and J 2 bases; nucleotides not matched to a gene: 8. The CDR3 region has the DNA TGTGCCATCAGTGCCACGGACAGGACCGCCTACGAGCAGTACTTC. Its translation is CAISATDRTAYEQYF.

This clonotype has only a few counts. The gene calls are TRBV4-3 and TRBJ1-1, with D possibly matching TRBD1 (5 bases). The CDR3 has 20 amino acids. V dropped 3 bases and J dropped 4 bases, with 30 bases sitting between them. Germline values: CDR1 LGHNA, CDR2 YSLEER. CDR3 loop: CASSQRPSGSGPGGSTEAFF. The CDR3 DNA follows: TGCGCCAGCAGCCAGAGACCCTCCGGTTCGGGACCGGGAGGGAGCACTGAAGCTTTCTTT.

CDR3 sequence (DNA): TGTGCCAGCAGCTTCCTCGGTAGTGGAAACACCATATATTTT. Protein: CASSFLGSGNTIYF. The rearrangement links TRBV7-9 to TRBJ1-3; D is undetermined. CDR3 length: 14 residues. V lost 3 bases and J lost 3, with 9 bases in between. Germline loops: CDR1 SEHNR, CDR2 FQNEAQ (reference sequence). Using reference TRBV7-9 and TRBJ1-3 for the parts outside the CDR3, the full variable domain is DTGVSQNPRHKITKRGQNVTFRCDPISEHNRLYWYRQTLGQGPEFLTYFQNEAQLEKSRLLSDRFSAERPKGSFSTLEIQRTEQGDSAMYLCASSFLGSGNTIYFGEGSWLTVV.

This clonotype was counted at least ten times. This chain joins TRBV29-1 and TRBJ2-1; D is possibly TRBD1 (5 bases). Trimming stripped 7 bases from V and 5 bases from J, with 15 bases between. This CDR3 contains 13 residues. Germline V CDR1 and CDR2: SQVTM, ANQGSEA. CDR3 sequence: CSALPGLHNEQFF. CDR3 bases: TGCAGCGCTCTCCCAGGGTTACACAATGAGCAGTTCTTC.

V usage is TRBV25-1 and J usage is TRBJ2-3; D is unresolved. The germline V gene has CDR1 MGHDK and CDR2 SYGVNS. V lost 2 bases to trimming and J lost 2 bases, with 14 bases between them. The CDR3 extends over 16 amino acids. The CDR3 DNA follows: TGTGCCAGCAGTGAAGGAAACAGACTGTTCACAGATACGCAGTATTTT. Translation: CASSEGNRLFTDTQYF.